The clone carrying this TCR beta chain was seen only a few times. The TCRbeta library was prepared with unique molecular identifiers. Using its own MiXCR run on the PCR reads, TCRdb lists one record per CDR3 protein. The repertoire has some 530,000 distinct CDR3 sequences, about an eighth of them found once; the top ten carry less than 6.5%. The entry originates in a study of T-cell reconstitution after alpha-beta-depleted transplantation in children. The CDR3 consists of 14 residues. The V gene lost 5 bases and the J gene lost 7 bases, with 17 bases spanning the gap. CDR1 is SGHTA and CDR2 is FQGNSA in the germline V gene.

This TCR was sampled from a human donor who donated a stem cell graft to a child with combined immunodeficiency. This specimen was PBMCs from the stem cell graft donor, taken from the stem cell graft. The chain combines TRBV7-2 with TRBJ2-5; D is possibly TRBD2 (5 bases). The CDR3 loop reads CASSPLPGVATQYF. In nucleotides, the CDR3 is TGTGCCAGCAGCCCTCTCCCCGGGGTTGCGACCCAGTACTTC.